The 15 T cell receptor beta chains in this list originate from one sample, sequenced in a study of coeliac disease. Repertoires were generated with immunoSEQ multiplex PCR, while TCRdb's copy carries only in-frame clones and drops some. This sample has about 7,000 clones; about two thirds occur once, and the top ten carry 6% to 7%. Sample: lamina propria lymphocytes from the gut. All receptors derive from a man between 25 and 39 years old with celiac disease.

Concerning this clone itself: At one end the junction does not follow the germline gene, possibly because of a read error. The sample holds other DNA sequences that translate to the same CDR3. J is TRBJ1-1 and V is TRBV14; D gene ambiguous. The germline gives CDR1 SGHDN, CDR2 FVKESK. This CDR3 has 13 amino acids. Here the CDR3 DNA reads TGTGCCAGCAGCCAAGATCAGAACACTAAAGCTTTCTTT. Its protein product is CASSQDQNTKAFF.

This clone occurred once. This chain joins TRBV28 and TRBJ1-3; weak D call: TRBD1 (6 bases). The CDR3 loop spans 15 amino acids. Germline loops: CDR1 MDHEN, CDR2 SYDVKM. With 5 bases removed from V and 0 bases from J, the gap between germline ends came to 11 bases. The CDR3 is CASSLQGLSGNTIYF. CDR3 nucleotide sequence: TGTGCCAGCAGTCTCCAGGGGCTCTCTGGAAACACCATATATTTT.

The chain combines TRBV30 with TRBJ1-5, with D possibly TRBD1 on 6 matching bases. V was trimmed by 2 bases and J by 9 bases, leaving 17 bases between them. The CDR3 contains 14 residues. Germline CDR1 GTSNPN, CDR2 SVGIG (reference sequence). The CDR3: CAWSMRRGGLPQHF. The CDR3 DNA sequence: TGTGCCTGGAGTATGAGGAGGGGGGGGTTGCCCCAGCATTTT. Looking up the rest from reference TRBV30 and TRBJ1-5 gives the full variable domain: SQTIHQWPATLVQPVGSPLSLECTVEGTSNPNLYWYRQAAGRGLQLLFYSVGIGQISSEVPQNLSASRPQDRQFILSSKKLLLSDSGFYLCAWSMRRGGLPQHFGDGTRLSIL.

The rearrangement uses TRBV28 and TRBJ1-1; no definite D call. The CDR3 length is 11 residues. CDR1 is MDHEN and CDR2 is SYDVKM in the germline V gene. The V end was cut by 4 bases, the J end by 8 bases, with 8 bases between. The CDR3 is CASSSNLEAFF. CDR3 bases: TGTGCCAGCAGTTCAAACTTGGAAGCTTTCTTT.

This chain uses TRBV19 with TRBJ1-4; 10 nucleotides match TRBD1. This CDR3 contains 13 residues. Germline V gives CDR1 LNHDA, CDR2 SQIVND (reference sequence). J lost 3 bases, V lost 8 bases, and 0 bases had no gene match. The CDR3 coding sequence is TGTGCCAGTGGACAGGGGGCTAATGAAAAACTGTTTTTT. Amino acid sequence: CASGQGANEKLFF.

This chain connects TRBV5-4 to TRBJ2-5, with D tentatively TRBD1 (6 bases). V gave up 3 bases and J gave up 5 bases, with 14 bases separating them. CDR3 length: 14 residues. CDR1 and CDR2 (germline): SGHNT, YYREEE (reference sequence). Here the CDR3 DNA reads TGTGCCAGCAGCTCAAACAGGGTTTTCGAGACCCAGTACTTC. It is translated as CASSSNRVFETQYF. The full variable domain, its missing parts supplied by reference TRBV5-4 and TRBJ2-5, is ETGVTQSPTHLIKTRGQQVTLRCSSQSGHNTVSWYQQALGQGPQFIFQYYREEENGRGNFPPRFSGLQFPNYSSELNVNALELDDSALYLCASSSNRVFETQYFGPGTRLLVL.

The rearrangement joins TRBV19 to TRBJ1-5; the D gene is possibly TRBD1 (5 bases). The V end was cut by 5 bases, the J end by 7 bases, with 15 bases between. Looked up from germline, CDR1 is LNHDA and CDR2 is SQIVND (reference sequence). The CDR3 extends over 14 amino acids. The CDR3 DNA reads as TGTGCCAGTAGTCCACAGGAACAGGCCCAGCCCCAGCATTTT. Residues: CASSPQEQAQPQHF. Using reference TRBV19 and TRBJ1-5 for the parts outside the CDR3, the full variable domain is DGGITQSPKYLFRKEGQNVTLSCEQNLNHDAMYWYRQDPGQGLRLIYYSQIVNDFQKGDIAEGYSVSREKKESFPLTVTSAQKNPTAFYLCASSPQEQAQPQHFGDGTRLSIL.

The rearrangement links TRBV4-3 to TRBJ1-2, with a tentative D call TRBD1 (6 bases). Trimming removed 1 base from V and 8 bases from J, with 14 bases in between. The CDR3 sequence is 14 residues long. CDR1 and CDR2 (germline): LGHNA, YSLEER. As DNA, the CDR3 is TGCGCCAGCAGCCAAGGTACAGGGATAAAGGGCTACACCTTC. Protein sequence: CASSQGTGIKGYTF.

This clone has only a few counts. V and J are TRBV18 and TRBJ1-1, with a tentative D call TRBD1 (6 bases). Germline assignment: CDR1 KGHSH and CDR2 LQKENI. Trimming took 6 bases from V and 4 from J, leaving 18 bases between them. There are 15 residues in the CDR3. The CDR3 DNA reads TGTGCCAGCTCGCTTAAGAGGGGGTTTAGCACTGAAGCTTTCTTT. Its protein product is CASSLKRGFSTEAFF.

V and J are TRBV7-8 and TRBJ1-2, with 7 bases matching TRBD1. Germline V gives CDR1 SGHVS, CDR2 FQNEAQ. V lost 7 bases and J lost 3; bases outside the gene matches: 5. This CDR3 has 13 amino acids. CDR3 region: CASNRGQDYGYTF. The DNA for the CDR3 is TGTGCCAGCAACCGAGGACAGGACTATGGCTACACCTTC.

The chain combines TRBV5-1 with TRBJ2-5; 9 bases map to TRBD1. The CDR3 consists of 14 residues. V lost 3 bases to trimming and J lost 3 bases; unmatched junction nucleotides: 3. Germline V gene data show CDR1 as SGHRS and CDR2 as YFSETQ. CDR3: CASSYRDREETQYF. CDR3 in DNA: TGCGCCAGCAGCTACCGGGACAGGGAAGAGACCCAGTACTTC.

This chain links TRBV7-9 with TRBJ2-7; 10 bases align to TRBD1. The ends lost 5 bases at V and 5 bases at J; junction bases unmatched: 12. This CDR3 region has 16 residues. CDR1 SEHNR and CDR2 FQNEAQ come from the germline V gene (reference sequence). The CDR3 DNA is TGTGCCAGCAGCGGGAGCCGGGACAGGGGTGTGGACGAGCAGTACTTC. Translation gives CASSGSRDRGVDEQYF.

This clone came up a few times. Relative to the germline gene, one junction end is altered; a read error may explain this. V and J are TRBV27 and TRBJ2-1; no definite D call. Germline V gives CDR1 MNHEY, CDR2 SMNVEV (reference sequence). The CDR3 spans 15 residues. The CDR3 protein is CASSLSITGPNKQFF. CDR3 in DNA: TGTGCCAGCAGTTTATCGATAACGGGTCCCAATAAGCAGTTCTTC.

This clone has only a few counts. The V gene is TRBV19, the J gene TRBJ2-2, with D possibly being TRBD2 (7 bases). The germline V gene has CDR1 LNHDA and CDR2 SQIVND (reference sequence). The CDR3 runs 16 residues. Deletions cut 5 bases from V and 9 bases from J, with 22 bases between. The CDR3 here is CASSVGGGGASRELFF. CDR3 nucleotides: TGTGCCAGTAGTGTAGGGGGTGGGGGGGCGTCTCGGGAGCTGTTTTTT.

As to this clone: The same CDR3 is also encoded by other DNA sequences in this sample. The chain is built from TRBV2 and TRBJ2-7; 7 bases are a match to TRBD2. The junction had 6 bases not matched to a gene; V was cut back by 5 bases and J by 2 bases. The CDR3 has 14 residues. Per germline, CDR1 SNHLY and CDR2 FYNNEI. The CDR3 nucleotides read TGTGCCAGCAGTTTAGCGGGTCAACCCTACGAGCAGTACTTC. Translated, it gives CASSLAGQPYEQYF. Combining the CDR3 with reference TRBV2 and TRBJ2-7 gives the whole variable domain EPEVTQTPSHQVTQMGQEVILRCVPISNHLYFYWYRQILGQKVEFLVSFYNNEISEKSEIFDDQFSVERPDGSNFTLKIRSTKLEDSAMYFCASSLAGQPYEQYFGPGTRLTVT.